This T cell receptor beta chain was sequenced during a study of early T cells in non-severe SARS-CoV-2 infection. Individual cDNA molecules each received unique molecular identifiers attached to them. Using its own MiXCR run on the 5' RACE reads, TCRdb lists one record per CDR3 protein. The data show tens of thousands of distinct CDR3 sequences, roughly 13% seen once. This clonotype has ten or more counts. Between the trimmed V and J ends, which lost 3 bases and 3 bases, there was a span of 12 bases. Germline-derived CDR1 and CDR2 are LNHDA and SQIVND (reference sequence). CDR3 length: 15 amino acids.

This TCR derives from an adult who was a healthcare worker with PCR-confirmed SARS-CoV-2 infection or an uninfected control (not recorded which). The chain uses TRBV19 and TRBJ1-5; D remains unclear. Material: whole blood. The CDR3 loop reads CASSMGRASNQPQHF. As DNA, the CDR3 is TGTGCCAGTAGTATGGGTAGGGCTTCCAATCAGCCCCAGCATTTT.